This paragraph reports one TCR beta chain. Its antigen is still unknown. TCRdb called the reads again in MiXCR, with one record for every CDR3 protein. The sample carries more than 500,000 distinct CDR3 sequences, approximately 17% recorded once. This specimen comes from a study of T cell repertoires in cytomegalovirus infection. Study overall: Public TCR beta signatures marked donors with CMV infection and the matching HLA.

Study outcomes and limitations: What dominated the ex vivo response were HLA-C-restricted CMV-specific TCR beta clonotypes. Cumulative frequency (of public TCR beta family members) identified carriers of CMV plus the relevant HLA.

Losses at the gene ends were 5 bases for V and 0 bases for J; bases not matched to a gene: 23. The CDR3 length is 21 residues. Germline V gene lookup returns CDR1 SGHAT and CDR2 FQNNGV. The sample taken for sequencing was CD8+ T cells from PBMCs. V and J are TRBV11-2 and TRBJ1-1, with 8 bases identical to TRBD1. This TCR came from a human donor in good health (CMV status not recorded). Some clones in this sample may be carry-over from other donors' samples. The CDR3, as DNA: TGTGCCAGCAGCCCAGTTTTTATGTCTCCAGGGGGCACCTCTATGAACACTGAAGCTTTCTTT. It codes for CASSPVFMSPGGTSMNTEAFF.